This entry features one T cell receptor beta chain sequence. The target antigen is unknown. The table came from immunoSEQ multiplex PCR; TCRdb's copy has only in-frame clones and leaves some out. Of around 70,000 clones listed, roughly 95% are singletons. These data originate in a study of human thymus T cells. Study-wide results and caveats: What appeared biased in thymic and blood repertoires was the usage of V and J genes. Thymic repertoires overlap heavily among unrelated individuals, related research has reported.

Resections obtained during corrective heart surgery supplied the thymus tissue. The TCR sequence derives from a girl in the first two years of life with a congenital heart defect but otherwise immunologically healthy. Sequencing was done on a sample of thymus tissue.

The CDR3 DNA is TGTGCCAGCAGTGAAGGCGGGCGGCCCCCCGGGCCAGATACGCAGTATTTT. Protein: CASSEGGRPPGPDTQYF. The rearrangement uses TRBV2 and TRBJ2-3; weak D call: TRBD2 (5 bases). The V gene lost 1 base and the J gene lost 4 bases, with 18 bases spanning the gap. Germline CDR1 and CDR2: SNHLY and FYNNEI. The CDR3 contains 17 residues.